This entry is about one TCR beta chain. CDR3 length equals 13 residues. V gave up 6 bases and J gave up 2 bases, with 10 bases separating them. Germline loops: CDR1 MDHEN, CDR2 SYDVKM. This sample is drawn from a study of blood T cell repertoires in COVID-19. As originally analysed: Amplified reference gene primers provided the basis for estimating nucleated cell counts. Here immunoSEQ multiplex PCR was the method, and the copy in TCRdb shows in-frame clones only, minus some. V and J calls and clone size come straight from that table; D and trimming were deduced from the DNA. The repertoire holds some 200,000 clones, with 70% to 90% as singletons.

This receptor was identified in a man aged 40-55 years with active or convalescent COVID-19. V and J are TRBV28 and TRBJ2-5; tentative D call: TRBD1 (6 bases). Sequenced input: peripheral blood. CDR3 loop: CASRRDIQETQYF. CDR3 in DNA: TGTGCCAGCAGACGGGACATTCAAGAGACCCAGTACTTC.